A selection of T cell receptor beta chains follows, all from one sample in a study of T cell responses to AZD1222 COVID-19 vaccine. The repertoire was sequenced with immunoSEQ multiplex PCR; TCRdb's copy has only in-frame clones and lacks some. Counted here are 210,000 or so clones, 85% to 95% occurring once; the ten biggest clones make up 0.9% to 1.1%. The specimen was peripheral blood, collected on day 0 of MenACWY control vaccination. Receptors originate from an adult in good health. Both conserved end residues are part of each CDR3. Fields, in order: D gene, CDR3 length, V gene, clone size, J gene, CDR3 DNA, CDR3 protein. D genes are given only for firm matches. Size values are once, few and many counts, or a class for expanded clones, and some rows have none.

>NA|14|TRBV30|NA|TRBJ2-6
TGTGCCTTACTGGAAGCTAAGGGGGCCAACGTCCTGACTTTC
CALLEAKGANVLTF
>TRBD1|13|TRBV12-3/TRBV12-4|NA|TRBJ1-2
TGTGCCAGCAGTGCCAACAGGGGGCTCGGCTACACCTTC
CASSANRGLGYTF
>TRBD2|16|TRBV18|NA|TRBJ2-3
TGTGCCAGCTCACCGGCTAGCGGCACTGGGACAGATACGCAGTATTTT
CASSPASGTGTDTQYF
>NA|14|TRBV9|NA|TRBJ1-1
TGTGCCAGCAGCGATGGGGTCATAGGCACTGAAGCTTTCTTT
CASSDGVIGTEAFF
>NA|15|TRBV6-2/TRBV6-3|NA|TRBJ1-2
TGTGCCAGCAGTTACTCGATTGGGGGAGGCTATGGCTACACCTTC
CASSYSIGGGYGYTF
>NA|12|TRBV6-2/TRBV6-3|once|TRBJ1-1
TGTGCCAGCAGTTACTCTGCAGGGACAGCTTTCTTT
CASSYSAGTAFF
>NA|15|TRBV9|once|TRBJ1-1
TGTGCCAGCAGCGACGACAGGCGAGGTAACACTGAAGCTTTCTTT
CASSDDRRGNTEAFF
>NA|13|TRBV6-5|NA|TRBJ1-5
TGTGCCAGCAGGCAGCATAGCAATCAGCCCCAGCATTTT
CASRQHSNQPQHF
>TRBD1|14|TRBV5-4|NA|TRBJ1-2
TGTGCCAGCAGCTGGGAATCGACAGGGTTTGGCTACACCTTC
CASSWESTGFGYTF
>NA|16|TRBV3-1/TRBV3-2|NA|TRBJ1-3
TGTGCCAGCAGCCCCGCACGGAGGGGCTCTGGAAACACCATATATTTT
CASSPARRGSGNTIYF
>TRBD2|16|TRBV11-2|NA|TRBJ2-7
TGTGCCAGCAGCTTAGGACTAGCGGGGGGGACCTACGAGCAGTACTTC
CASSLGLAGGTYEQYF
>NA|14|TRBV19|NA|TRBJ1-1
TGTGCCAGTAGTAAAGGGATGAGGGGACTGGTGGCTTTCTTT
CASSKGMRGLVAFF
>NA|13|TRBV7-2|NA|TRBJ1-1
TGTGCCAGCAGCTTAGGTAAGAACACTGAAGCTTTCTTT
CASSLGKNTEAFF
>TRBD1|17|TRBV5-5|NA|TRBJ1-4
TGTGCCAGCAGCTCCGCCGAGAACAGGGGGCTAGGGGAAAAACTGTTTTTT
CASSSAENRGLGEKLFF
>TRBD1|15|TRBV9|NA|TRBJ1-4
TGTGCCAGCAGCCAGGGACAGAGAAATAATGAAAAACTGTTTTTT
CASSQGQRNNEKLFF
>NA|12|TRBV12-3/TRBV12-4|once|TRBJ1-1
TGTGCCAGCAGTTTCTGGGACACTGAAGCTTTCTTT
CASSFWDTEAFF
>NA|13|TRBV30|NA|TRBJ1-5
TGTGCCTGGGGGGACGGTGTCACTCAGCCCCAGCATTTT
CAWGDGVTQPQHF
>NA|15|TRBV7-2|NA|TRBJ1-3
TGTGCCAGCAGCTTAGATAAGGGTAGTGGAAACACCATATATTTT
CASSLDKGSGNTIYF
>NA|14|TRBV2|NA|TRBJ1-4
TGTGCCAGCAGTGAGGTCGTCAGGGCTGAAAAACTGTTTTTT
CASSEVVRAEKLFF
>NA|14|TRBV9|NA|TRBJ1-1
TGTGCCAGCAGCGTAGCCGGGCTGAACACTGAAGCTTTCTTT
CASSVAGLNTEAFF
>TRBD1|13|TRBV25-1|NA|TRBJ2-1
TGTGCCAGCAGTAAACAGGGGGCGATTGAGCAGTTCTTC
CASSKQGAIEQFF
>TRBD1|13|TRBV19|NA|TRBJ1-2
TGTGCCAGCACAGGGGGCGCTGTCTATGGCTACACCTTC
CASTGGAVYGYTF
>TRBD1|15|TRBV5-1|NA|TRBJ1-2
TGCGCCAGCAGCTTGACGGCAGGGGGCGCACGGGGCTACACCTTC
CASSLTAGGARGYTF
>NA|14|TRBV21-1|NA|TRBJ2-7
TGTGCCAGCAGCAAAGACGGAGCCTCCTACGAGCAGTACTTC
CASSKDGASYEQYF
>TRBD1|16|TRBV5-6|NA|TRBJ1-2
TGTGCCAGCAGCTTGGAGGGACAGCTATTTTACTATGGCTACACCTTC
CASSLEGQLFYYGYTF
>NA|15|TRBV21-1|NA|TRBJ2-7
TGTGCCAGCCCTACCTGGACAGTGCCCTCCTACGAGCAGTACTTC
CASPTWTVPSYEQYF
>NA|13|TRBV27|NA|TRBJ1-2
TGTGCCAGCAGTACCCGCTGGGGGGGTGGCTACACCTTC
CASSTRWGGGYTF
>NA|15|TRBV4-3|NA|TRBJ1-5
TGCGCCAGCAGCCAAGATCTTGGGGGGACTCAGCCCCAGCATTTT
CASSQDLGGTQPQHF
>NA|15|TRBV9|NA|TRBJ2-1
TGTGCCAGCAACCGTAGAGGGGTTCCCCAAAATGAGCAGTTCTTC
CASNRRGVPQNEQFF
>TRBD1|16|TRBV28|NA|TRBJ1-2
TGTGCCAGCAGTTTATATTCCGGGACAGGGAATACTGGCTACACCTTC
CASSLYSGTGNTGYTF